This is a list of T cell receptor beta chains from one sample in a study of T cells in Graves' hyperthyroidism and ophthalmopathy. TCRdb redid the calling of the multiplex PCR reads with MiXCR, one entry per CDR3 protein. Among 300,000 to 450,000 distinct CDR3 sequences listed, approximately 18% were seen once. Material for sequencing was blood. Receptor source: a woman under 40 with Graves' hyperthyroidism that later progressed to Graves' ophthalmopathy. The CDR3 runs from the conserved cysteine through the conserved F or W. The D gene is left open where the match is weak. Clone size is shown for a subset of rows, as once, few, many or a class of expanded clone.

J	V	size	length	D	CDR3	DNA
TRBJ2-7	TRBV29-1	many	15	-	CSVEWRSGREYEQYF	TGCAGCGTTGAGTGGAGGTCAGGGAGAGAATACGAGCAGTACTTC
TRBJ2-5	TRBV30	many	15	TRBD1	CAWSSLTGEGETQYF	TGTGCCTGGAGTTCCCTGACAGGGGAAGGGGAGACCCAGTACTTC
TRBJ1-5	TRBV6-1	many	16	-	CASSLAGSDSNQPQHF	TGTGCCAGCAGTCTCGCCGGGTCGGATAGCAATCAGCCCCAGCATTTT
TRBJ2-7	TRBV6-1	-	14	-	CASRDKSAVYEQYF	TGTGCCAGTCGGGACAAAAGCGCTGTCTACGAGCAGTACTTC
TRBJ2-5	TRBV5-5	once	15	TRBD2	CASSRMTSSGEGAYF	TGTGCCAGCAGCCGCATGACTAGTTCGGGGGAGGGAGCTTACTTC
TRBJ2-1	TRBV7-9	-	16	-	CTSSLEVQGPGNEQFF	TGTACCAGCAGCTTAGAGGTACAGGGACCTGGAAATGAGCAGTTCTTC
TRBJ1-6	TRBV7-9	many	14	-	CASSPTVTNSPLHF	TGTGCCAGCAGCCCCACAGTGACCAATTCACCCCTCCACTTT
TRBJ1-2	TRBV20-1	few	13	-	CSASNTRGVGYTF	TGCAGTGCTAGTAATACTAGGGGGGTCGGCTACACCTTC
TRBJ2-7	TRBV6-9	few	16	TRBD1	CASSYTSPGQGDEQYF	TGTGCCAGCAGTTACACCTCGCCGGGACAGGGGGACGAGCAGTACTTC
TRBJ2-7	TRBV19	many	13	-	CASSTDRNYEQYF	TGTGCCAGTAGTACCGACAGAAACTACGAGCAGTACTTC